A single sample is the source of the 18 T cell receptor beta chains below, sequenced in a study of shared clonotypes between healthy human individuals. Sequenced by immunoSEQ multiplex PCR; TCRdb stores in-frame clones only, minus some. In the table there are about 680,000 clones, around 72% of which are singletons. The specimen was memory CD4+ T cells sorted from blood. Subset in this sample: CD45RA-negative fraction. These TCRs come from a woman aged 30 to 39 in good health.

This chain connects TRBV28 to TRBJ1-2; D gene ambiguous. CDR3 length: 15 amino acids. Germline CDR1 reads MDHEN; CDR2 reads SYDVKM. V was clipped by 4 bases and J by 4 bases, with 16 bases between them. Here the CDR3 reads CASSSPSRQVYGYTF. CDR3 in DNA: TGTGCCAGCAGTTCCCCCTCTCGGCAGGTCTATGGCTACACCTTC.

This clone was counted between two and nine times. The chain is built from TRBV27 and TRBJ1-2; 7 bases align to TRBD1. V trimming: 3 bases; J trimming: 6 bases; junction bases outside the gene matches: 4. Germline V gene sequence: CDR1 MNHEY, CDR2 SMNVEV (reference sequence). This CDR3 contains 13 residues. DNA of the CDR3: TGTGCCAGCAGTTTTCGACAGGGTCATGGCTACACCTTC. Its translation is CASSFRQGHGYTF.

The chain carries TRBV4-2 and TRBJ2-5; D might be TRBD2 (5 bases). Germline assignment: CDR1 LGHNA and CDR2 YNFKEQ. The length of the CDR3 is 19 residues. V gave up 3 bases and J gave up 0 bases, with 23 bases separating them. The CDR3 protein is CASSHDVRGTQTHQETQYF. The CDR3 coding sequence is TGTGCCAGCAGCCATGACGTCCGGGGTACGCAAACACACCAAGAGACCCAGTACTTC.

The rearrangement links TRBV19 to TRBJ2-7, with a weak D call TRBD1 (6 bases). This CDR3 is built from 15 residues. V lost 5 bases to trimming and J lost 3 bases, with 17 bases between them. Looked up from germline, CDR1 is LNHDA and CDR2 is SQIVND (reference sequence). CDR3 sequence reads: CASSSKNRANYEQYF. The CDR3 nucleotides are TGTGCCAGTAGTTCAAAGAACAGGGCCAACTACGAGCAGTACTTC.

The genes are TRBV28 and TRBJ1-4; TRBD1 matches 9 bases. The germline V gene has CDR1 MDHEN and CDR2 SYDVKM. The CDR3 has 16 residues. V lost 4 bases to trimming and J lost 8 bases; unmatched junction nucleotides: 11. The CDR3 region has the DNA TGTGCCAGCAGTTCGCCTGGACAGGGGCCTCGAGAAAAACTGTTTTTT. As protein: CASSSPGQGPREKLFF.

This rearrangement joins TRBV27 to TRBJ2-7; 11 bases agree with TRBD2. Germline V lookup: CDR1 MNHEY, CDR2 SMNVEV (reference sequence). The ends lost 6 bases at V and 4 bases at J; junction bases unmatched: 8. The CDR3 totals 15 residues. Written as DNA, the CDR3 is TGTGCCAGCAGCAAAACAGGGACTAGCGGTTACGAGCAGTACTTC. Residues: CASSKTGTSGYEQYF.

This clone came up many times. As DNA, the CDR3 is TGTGCCAGCAGTTTGGCTGCCTATGGCTACACCTTC. Amino acids: CASSLAAYGYTF. The genes are TRBV28 and TRBJ1-2; D is unresolved. This CDR3 comprises 12 residues. Trimming cost V 3 bases and J 4 bases, with 6 bases left between them. Germline V gene data show CDR1 as MDHEN and CDR2 as SYDVKM.

V and J are TRBV11-2 and TRBJ2-1; D is perhaps TRBD1 (6 bases). Germline V gives CDR1 SGHAT, CDR2 FQNNGV. V gave up 2 bases and J gave up 0 bases, with 17 bases separating them. The CDR3 covers 18 residues. CDR3 DNA sequence: TGTGCCAGCAGCTTAAGGGCGGACCGGGACACCTCCTACAATGAGCAGTTCTTC. Its protein is CASSLRADRDTSYNEQFF.

The V and J genes are TRBV5-1 and TRBJ2-5, with D perhaps matching TRBD1 (5 bases). The CDR3 loop spans 13 amino acids. V was trimmed by 3 bases and J by 1 base, leaving 7 bases between them. Germline CDR1 is SGHRS and CDR2 is YFSETQ. CDR3 nucleotides: TGCGCCAGCAGCTGGGGCAGCCAAGAGACCCAGTACTTC. This codes for CASSWGSQETQYF.

The V and J genes are TRBV29-1 and TRBJ2-3; TRBD2 agrees at 9 bases. The germline CDR1 and CDR2 sequences are SQVTM and ANQGSEA. This CDR3 region has 15 residues. The trim removed 3 bases at V and 4 bases at J, leaving 8 bases unmatched. CDR3 sequence reads: CSVEKGGRVADTQYF. Here the CDR3 DNA reads TGCAGCGTTGAGAAAGGCGGGAGGGTAGCAGATACGCAGTATTTT.

This clone was recorded many times. This CDR3 is also generated by other DNA sequences in the sample. The V and J genes are TRBV4-2 and TRBJ2-7; perhaps TRBD2 as D (6 bases). Germline CDR1 reads LGHNA; CDR2 reads YNFKEQ. The CDR3 contains 15 residues. V shed 1 base and J shed 2 bases, with 12 bases lying between them. DNA for the CDR3: TGTGCCAGCAGCCAAGGGTTAGCGGAAACCTACGAGCAGTACTTC. Its protein is CASSQGLAETYEQYF.

A few counts support this clone. The rearrangement links TRBV28 to TRBJ1-5; 8 bases match TRBD1. Trimming took 6 bases from V and 0 from J; bases not matched to a gene: 10. This CDR3 has 17 residues. Germline V gene sequence: CDR1 MDHEN, CDR2 SYDVKM. CDR3 in amino acids: CASRPGQAFYSNQPQHF. CDR3 nucleotides: TGTGCCAGCAGACCGGGACAGGCGTTCTATAGCAATCAGCCCCAGCATTTT. Full variable domain (rest looked up from reference TRBV28 and TRBJ1-5): DVKVTQSSRYLVKRTGEKVFLECVQDMDHENMFWYRQDPGLGLRLIYFSYDVKMKEKGDIPEGYSVSREKKERFSLILESASTNQTSMYLCASRPGQAFYSNQPQHFGDGTRLSIL.

The chain is built from TRBV28 and TRBJ2-7; possibly TRBD2 for D (6 bases). The CDR3 totals 12 residues. V was clipped by 9 bases and J by 3 bases, with 12 bases between them. CDR1 and CDR2 (germline): MDHEN, SYDVKM. CDR3 bases: TGTGCCAGTGCCACTAGCTACTACGAGCAGTACTTC. It translates to CASATSYYEQYF.

The chain carries TRBV29-1 and TRBJ2-1; D is possibly TRBD1 (5 bases). The CDR3 has 14 residues. The V end lost 4 bases, the J end lost 4 bases, and 14 bases lay between the germline ends. The germline V gene has CDR1 SQVTM and CDR2 ANQGSEA. The CDR3 spells CSVVLGAGYNEQFF. The DNA for the CDR3 is TGCAGCGTTGTCCTAGGGGCCGGGTACAATGAGCAGTTCTTC.

This clone was seen a handful of times. Additional DNA sequences in this sample encode the identical CDR3. This chain connects TRBV5-1 to TRBJ2-1, with a tentative D call TRBD1 (5 bases). CDR1 SGHRS and CDR2 YFSETQ come from the germline V gene. The CDR3 totals 15 residues. Trimming left V 5 bases short and J 0 bases short, with 12 bases between. For the CDR3, the DNA is TGCGCCAGCAGTTTAGACAGCAGCTCCTACAATGAGCAGTTCTTC. As protein: CASSLDSSSYNEQFF.

This clone appeared a single time. The chain uses TRBV30 and TRBJ1-4, with D unresolved. V gave up 0 bases and J gave up 3 bases, with 5 bases separating them. The germline V gene has CDR1 GTSNPN and CDR2 SVGIG (reference sequence). This CDR3 has 13 residues. The CDR3 nucleotides read TGTGCCTGGAGTGTACATCCTAATGAAAAACTGTTTTTT. This codes for CAWSVHPNEKLFF.

The chain couples TRBV4-1 to TRBJ2-2; TRBD2 matches 10 bases. Losses at the gene ends were 3 bases for V and 3 bases for J; bases not matched to a gene: 4. From germline, CDR1 is MGHRA and CDR2 YSYEKL. This CDR3 comprises 16 residues. CDR3 nucleotide sequence: TGCGCCAGCAGCCACCTAGCGGGAGACGACACCGGGGAGCTGTTTTTT. This encodes CASSHLAGDDTGELFF.

The V gene is TRBV5-1, the J gene TRBJ2-1; 13 bases fit TRBD2. The CDR3 has 16 amino acids. The V gene's germline CDR1 is SGHRS and CDR2 YFSETQ. Unmatched junction bases numbered 9, after V lost 4 bases and J lost 8 bases. CDR3 protein: CASSQILAGGPDEQFF. CDR3 bases: TGCGCCAGCAGCCAAATACTAGCGGGAGGGCCGGATGAGCAGTTCTTC.